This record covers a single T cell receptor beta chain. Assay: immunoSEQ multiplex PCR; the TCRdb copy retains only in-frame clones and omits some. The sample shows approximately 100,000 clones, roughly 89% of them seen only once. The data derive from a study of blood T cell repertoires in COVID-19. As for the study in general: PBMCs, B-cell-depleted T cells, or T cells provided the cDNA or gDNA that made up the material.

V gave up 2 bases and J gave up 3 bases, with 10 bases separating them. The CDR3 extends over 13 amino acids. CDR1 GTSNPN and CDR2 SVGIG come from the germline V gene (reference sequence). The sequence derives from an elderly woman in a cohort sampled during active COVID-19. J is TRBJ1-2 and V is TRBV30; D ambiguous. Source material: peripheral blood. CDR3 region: CAWSRGRDYGYTF. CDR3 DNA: TGTGCCTGGAGTCGTGGCCGGGACTATGGCTACACCTTC.